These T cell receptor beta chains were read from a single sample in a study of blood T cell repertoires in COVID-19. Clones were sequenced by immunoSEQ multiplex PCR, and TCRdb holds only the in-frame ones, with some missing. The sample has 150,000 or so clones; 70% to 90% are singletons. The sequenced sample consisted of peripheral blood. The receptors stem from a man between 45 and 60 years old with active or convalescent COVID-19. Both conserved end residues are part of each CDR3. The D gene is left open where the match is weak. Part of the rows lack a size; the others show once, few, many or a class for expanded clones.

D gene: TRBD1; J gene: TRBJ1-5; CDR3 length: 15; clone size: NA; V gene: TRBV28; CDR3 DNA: TGTGCCAGCAGCCCGACAGGGGGGAGCAATCAGCCCCAGCATTTT; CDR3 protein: CASSPTGGSNQPQHF
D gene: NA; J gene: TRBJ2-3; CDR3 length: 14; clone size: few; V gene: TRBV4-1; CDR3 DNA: TGCGCCAGCAGCCAAGTGACAACCACAGATACGCAGTATTTT; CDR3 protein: CASSQVTTTDTQYF
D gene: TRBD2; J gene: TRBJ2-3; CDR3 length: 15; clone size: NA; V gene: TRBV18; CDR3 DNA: TGTGCCAGCTCTCGGACTAGCGGGATTGTGGATACGCAGTATTTT; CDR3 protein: CASSRTSGIVDTQYF
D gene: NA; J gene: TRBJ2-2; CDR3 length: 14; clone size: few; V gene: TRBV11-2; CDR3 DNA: TGTGCCAGCAGCTTAGCTGGAGTGCCCGGGGAGCTGTTTTTT; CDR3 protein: CASSLAGVPGELFF
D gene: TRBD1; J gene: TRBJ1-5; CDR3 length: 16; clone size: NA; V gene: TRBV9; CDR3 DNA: TGTGCCAGCAGCGAGGGGACAGGGGACAGCAATCAGCCCCAGCATTTT; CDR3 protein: CASSEGTGDSNQPQHF
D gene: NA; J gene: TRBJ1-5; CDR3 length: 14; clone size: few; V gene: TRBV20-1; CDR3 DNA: TGCAGTGCTAGTTACGGAGCATCCAATCAGCCCCAGCATTTT; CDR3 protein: CSASYGASNQPQHF
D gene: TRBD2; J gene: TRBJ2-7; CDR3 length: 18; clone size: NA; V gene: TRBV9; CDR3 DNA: TGTGCCAGCAGCAAGGGGGAATTTCCGGCTAGCGGGGGGTACGAGCAGTACTTC; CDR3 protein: CASSKGEFPASGGYEQYF
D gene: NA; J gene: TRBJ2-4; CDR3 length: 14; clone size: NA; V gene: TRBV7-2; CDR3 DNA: TGTGCCAGCAGCTTACCCCCAGGGGAAAATGTGCGGTACTTC; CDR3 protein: CASSLPPGENVRYF
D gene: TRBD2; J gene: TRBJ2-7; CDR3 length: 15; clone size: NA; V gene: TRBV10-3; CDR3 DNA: TGTGCCATCAGTGGACAAGCGGGGAAAACCTACGAGCAGTACTTC; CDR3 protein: CAISGQAGKTYEQYF
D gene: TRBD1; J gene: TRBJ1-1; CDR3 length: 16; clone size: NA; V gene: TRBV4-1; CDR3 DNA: TGCGCCAGCAGCCAGGGACAGGGGTTTCTGAACACTGAAGCTTTCTTT; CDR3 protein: CASSQGQGFLNTEAFF
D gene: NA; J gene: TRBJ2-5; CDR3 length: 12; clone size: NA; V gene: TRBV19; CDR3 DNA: TGTGCCAGTACGTCTCAGCGGGAGACCCAGTACTTC; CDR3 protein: CASTSQRETQYF
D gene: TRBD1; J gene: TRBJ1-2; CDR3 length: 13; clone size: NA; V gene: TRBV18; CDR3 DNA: TGTGCCAGCTCACCACCCACAGGGGTTGGCTACACCTTC; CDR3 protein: CASSPPTGVGYTF
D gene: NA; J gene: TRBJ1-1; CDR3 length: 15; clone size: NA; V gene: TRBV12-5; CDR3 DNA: TGTGCTAGTGGTTGGATCCAAACAGAGCTTACGGGGGCTTTCTTT; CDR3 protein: CASGWIQTELTGAFF
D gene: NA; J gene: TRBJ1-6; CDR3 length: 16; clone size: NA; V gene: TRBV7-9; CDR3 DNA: TGTGCCAGCAGCTTATTGGGGGGCTCCTATAATTCACCCCTCCACTTT; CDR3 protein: CASSLLGGSYNSPLHF
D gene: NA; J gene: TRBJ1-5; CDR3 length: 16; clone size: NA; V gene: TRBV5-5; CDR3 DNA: TGTGCCAGCAGAAGTACAGAAGCATATAGCAATCAGCCCCAGCATTTT; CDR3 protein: CASRSTEAYSNQPQHF
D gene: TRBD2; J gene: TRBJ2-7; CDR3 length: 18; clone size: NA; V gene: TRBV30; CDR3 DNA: TGTGCCTGGAGTGTGCCGCAGGGTGGGGTTCTAGCGGGAGGTGAGCAGTACTTC; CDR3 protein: CAWSVPQGGVLAGGEQYF
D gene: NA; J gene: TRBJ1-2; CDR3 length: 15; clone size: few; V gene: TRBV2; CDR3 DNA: TGTGCCAGCAGTGAAGCGACCACAGGGTTGGGTGGCTACACCTTC; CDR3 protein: CASSEATTGLGGYTF
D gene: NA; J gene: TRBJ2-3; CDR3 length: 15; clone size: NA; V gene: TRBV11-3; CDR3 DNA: TGTGCCAGCAGCTCCCGGGGACTGAGCACAGATACGCAGTATTTT; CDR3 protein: CASSSRGLSTDTQYF
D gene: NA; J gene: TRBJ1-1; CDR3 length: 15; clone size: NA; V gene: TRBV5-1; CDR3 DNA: TGCGCCAGCAGCCTAACTCAGGGGCCTGTGGGTGAAGCTTTCTTT; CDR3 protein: CASSLTQGPVGEAFF
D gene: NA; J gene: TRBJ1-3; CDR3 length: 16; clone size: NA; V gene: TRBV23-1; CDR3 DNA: TGCGCCAGCAGTCAATTAGGCAGGGGCTCTGGAAACACCATATATTTT; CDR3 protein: CASSQLGRGSGNTIYF
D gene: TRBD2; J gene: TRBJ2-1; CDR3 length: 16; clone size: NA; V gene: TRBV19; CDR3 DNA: TGTGCCAGTAGTATCCGGGTGCTAGCGGGATATAGTGAGCAGTTCTTC; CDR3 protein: CASSIRVLAGYSEQFF
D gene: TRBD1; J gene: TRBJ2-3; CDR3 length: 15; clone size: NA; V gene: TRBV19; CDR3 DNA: TGTGCCAGTAGTATCACAGGGGGGTTCGCAGATACGCAGTATTTT; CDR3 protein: CASSITGGFADTQYF
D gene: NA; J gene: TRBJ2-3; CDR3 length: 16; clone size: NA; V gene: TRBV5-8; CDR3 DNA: TGTGCCAGCAGCAGGGGGTTTGGCGGGAGAACGGATACGCAGTATTTT; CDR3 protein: CASSRGFGGRTDTQYF
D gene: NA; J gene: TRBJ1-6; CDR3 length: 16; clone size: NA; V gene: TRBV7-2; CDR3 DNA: TGTGCCAGCAGCTTAGCTTCCTCGGGGAGCGGTTCACCCCTCCACTTT; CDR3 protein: CASSLASSGSGSPLHF
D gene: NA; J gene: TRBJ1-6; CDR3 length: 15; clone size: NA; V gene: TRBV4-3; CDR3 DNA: TGCGCCAGCAGCCAAGGCGGGGGTGTAGGGTCACCCCTCCACTTT; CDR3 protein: CASSQGGGVGSPLHF
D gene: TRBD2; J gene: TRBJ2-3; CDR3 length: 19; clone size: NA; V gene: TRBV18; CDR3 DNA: TGTGCCAGCTCACGACTCCCTAGCGGGGGGGCCTCTGGCACAGATACGCAGTATTTT; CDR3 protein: CASSRLPSGGASGTDTQYF
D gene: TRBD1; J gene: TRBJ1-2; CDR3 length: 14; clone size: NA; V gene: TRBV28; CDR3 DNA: TGTGCCAGCAGTTTAATGCAGGGGGTTCATGGCTACACCTTC; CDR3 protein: CASSLMQGVHGYTF
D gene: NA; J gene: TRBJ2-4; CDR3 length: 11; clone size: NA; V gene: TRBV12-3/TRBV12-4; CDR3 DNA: TGTGCCAGCACCATAGGGGGCATTCAGTACTTC; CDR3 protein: CASTIGGIQYF
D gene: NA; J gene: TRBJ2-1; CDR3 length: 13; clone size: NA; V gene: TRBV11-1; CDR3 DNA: TGTGCCAGCAGCCCCCTCCAGTGGAATGAGCAGTTCTTC; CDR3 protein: CASSPLQWNEQFF
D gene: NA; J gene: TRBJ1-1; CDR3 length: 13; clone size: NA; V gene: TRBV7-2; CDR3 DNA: TGTGCCAGCAGCTTAGCGTGGGCCACTGAAGCTTTCTTT; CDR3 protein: CASSLAWATEAFF
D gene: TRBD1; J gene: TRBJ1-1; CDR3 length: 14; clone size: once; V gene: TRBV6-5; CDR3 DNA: TGTGCCAGCAGTTACCGGGACAGGGGGCAGGGAGCTTTCTTT; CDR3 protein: CASSYRDRGQGAFF